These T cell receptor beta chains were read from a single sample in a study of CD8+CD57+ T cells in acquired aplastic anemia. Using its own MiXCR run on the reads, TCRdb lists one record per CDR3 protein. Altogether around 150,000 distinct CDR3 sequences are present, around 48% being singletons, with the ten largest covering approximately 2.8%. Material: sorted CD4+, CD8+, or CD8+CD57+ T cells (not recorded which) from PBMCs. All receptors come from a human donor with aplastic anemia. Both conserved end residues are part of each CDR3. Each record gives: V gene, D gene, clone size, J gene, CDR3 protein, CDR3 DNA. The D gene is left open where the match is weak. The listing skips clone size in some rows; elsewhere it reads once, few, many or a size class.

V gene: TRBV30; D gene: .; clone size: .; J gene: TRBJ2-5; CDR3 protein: CAWGLQYQETQYF; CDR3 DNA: TGTGCCTGGGGTTTACAGTACCAAGAGACCCAGTACTTC
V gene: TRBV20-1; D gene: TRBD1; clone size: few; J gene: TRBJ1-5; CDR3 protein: CSVIPTGRGQPQHF; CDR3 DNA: TGCAGTGTCATACCGACAGGGCGGGGGCAGCCCCAGCATTTT
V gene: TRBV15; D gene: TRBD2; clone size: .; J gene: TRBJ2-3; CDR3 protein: CTTSRAGLAITDTQYF; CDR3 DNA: TGTACCACCAGCAGAGCTGGACTAGCGATCACAGATACGCAGTATTTT
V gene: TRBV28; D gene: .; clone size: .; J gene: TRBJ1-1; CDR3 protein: CASSLPGATEAFF; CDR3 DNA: TGTGCCAGCAGTTTACCGGGGGCCACTGAAGCTTTCTTT
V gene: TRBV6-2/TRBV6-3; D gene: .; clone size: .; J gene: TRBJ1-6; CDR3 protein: CASSPSGYNSPLHF; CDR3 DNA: TGTGCCAGCAGCCCAAGCGGCTATAATTCACCCCTCCACTTT
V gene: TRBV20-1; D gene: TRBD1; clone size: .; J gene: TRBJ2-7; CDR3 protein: CSVTTPRGTGVYEQYF; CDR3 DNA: TGCAGTGTAACAACCCCCAGGGGGACAGGGGTCTACGAGCAGTACTTC
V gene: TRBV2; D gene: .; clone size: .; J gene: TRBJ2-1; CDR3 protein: CGSRPRGAPYNEQFF; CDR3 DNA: TGTGGCAGCAGACCGCGAGGGGCGCCTTACAATGAGCAGTTCTTC
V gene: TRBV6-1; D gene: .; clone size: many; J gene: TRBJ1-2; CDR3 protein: CASSPDRSPRSAF; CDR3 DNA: TGTGCCAGCAGTCCAGACAGGAGCCCTAGGAGCGCCTTC
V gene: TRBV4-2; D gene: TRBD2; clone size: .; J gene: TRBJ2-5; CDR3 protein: CASSQFGGASGDQETQYF; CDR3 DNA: TGTGCCAGCAGCCAGTTCGGGGGGGCTAGCGGGGATCAAGAGACCCAGTACTTC
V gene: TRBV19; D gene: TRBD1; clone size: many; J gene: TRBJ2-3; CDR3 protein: CASSNAPGQGSDTQYF; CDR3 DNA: TGTGCCAGTAGTAACGCCCCGGGACAGGGATCAGATACGCAGTATTTT
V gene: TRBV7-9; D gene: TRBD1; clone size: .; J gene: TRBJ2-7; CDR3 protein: CASKRTGGYEQYF; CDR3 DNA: TGTGCCAGCAAGCGGACAGGGGGTTACGAGCAGTACTTC
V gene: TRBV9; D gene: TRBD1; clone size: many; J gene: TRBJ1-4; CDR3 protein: CASSPGQPNEKLFF; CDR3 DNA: TGTGCCAGCAGTCCGGGACAGCCTAATGAAAAACTGTTTTTT
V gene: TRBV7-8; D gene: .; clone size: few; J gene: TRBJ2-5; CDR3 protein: CATRRTSETQYF; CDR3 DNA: TGTGCCACGAGGAGGACATCCGAGACCCAGTACTTC
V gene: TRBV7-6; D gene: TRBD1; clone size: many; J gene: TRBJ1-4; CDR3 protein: CASSLGGQGSNEKLFF; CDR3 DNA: TGTGCCAGCAGCTTAGGGGGACAGGGCTCAAATGAAAAACTGTTTTTT
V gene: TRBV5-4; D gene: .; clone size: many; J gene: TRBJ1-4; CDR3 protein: CASSFSENEKLFF; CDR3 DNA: TGTGCCAGCAGCTTCTCTGAAAATGAAAAACTGTTTTTT
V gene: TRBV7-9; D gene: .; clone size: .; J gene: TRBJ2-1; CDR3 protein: CASGLAAASEQFF; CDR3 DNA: TGTGCCAGCGGATTAGCGGCGGCCTCCGAGCAGTTCTTC
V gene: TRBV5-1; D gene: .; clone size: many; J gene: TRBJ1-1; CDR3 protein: CASSLAGGRLTEAFF; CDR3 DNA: TGCGCCAGCAGCTTGGCCGGGGGGCGCTTAACTGAAGCTTTCTTT
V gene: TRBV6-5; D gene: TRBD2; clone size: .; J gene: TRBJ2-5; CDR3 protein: CASSYGRIAGGGTQYF; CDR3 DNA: TGTGCCAGCAGTTACGGCCGGATAGCGGGAGGGGGGACCCAGTACTTC
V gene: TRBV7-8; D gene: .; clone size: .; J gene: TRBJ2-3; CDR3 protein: CASSPREMADTQYF; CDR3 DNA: TGTGCCAGCAGCCCGAGGGAAATGGCGGATACGCAGTATTTT
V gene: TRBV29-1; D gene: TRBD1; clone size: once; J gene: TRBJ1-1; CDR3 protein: CSVETGGRENTEAFF; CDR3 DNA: TGCAGCGTAGAGACAGGGGGCCGGGAGAACACTGAAGCTTTCTTT
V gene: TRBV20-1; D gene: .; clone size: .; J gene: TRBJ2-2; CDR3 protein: CSAKSPGRNTGELFF; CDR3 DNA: TGCAGTGCTAAAAGTCCAGGGAGGAACACCGGGGAGCTGTTTTTT
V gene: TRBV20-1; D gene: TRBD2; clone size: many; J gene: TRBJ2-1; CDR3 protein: CSASSSGTSSYNEQFF; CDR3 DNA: TGCAGTGCTTCATCTAGCGGGACGAGCTCCTACAATGAGCAGTTCTTC
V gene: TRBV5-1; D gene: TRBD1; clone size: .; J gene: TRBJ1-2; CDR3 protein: CASSPGQGLGYTF; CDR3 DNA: TGCGCCAGCTCCCCGGGACAGGGGTTAGGCTACACCTTC
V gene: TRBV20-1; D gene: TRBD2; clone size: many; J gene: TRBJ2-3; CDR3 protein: CSARVSGVAGVSDTQYF; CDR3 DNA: TGCAGTGCTAGAGTCAGTGGGGTAGCGGGAGTTTCAGATACGCAGTATTTT
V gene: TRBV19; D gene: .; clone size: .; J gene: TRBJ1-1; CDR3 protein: CASKWAGSEAFF; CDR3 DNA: TGTGCCAGTAAATGGGCAGGGTCTGAAGCTTTCTTT
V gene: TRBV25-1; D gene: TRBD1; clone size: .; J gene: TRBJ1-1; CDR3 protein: CASGGQGRMNTEAFF; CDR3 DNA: TGTGCCAGCGGAGGACAGGGGAGGATGAACACTGAAGCTTTCTTT
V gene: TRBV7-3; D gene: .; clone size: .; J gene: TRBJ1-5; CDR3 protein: CAKDTDNQPQHF; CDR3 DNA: TGTGCTAAAGACACGGACAATCAGCCCCAGCATTTT
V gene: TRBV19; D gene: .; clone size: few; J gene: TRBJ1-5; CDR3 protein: CASRATGQPQHF; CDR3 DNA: TGTGCCAGTAGAGCTACAGGGCAGCCCCAGCATTTT
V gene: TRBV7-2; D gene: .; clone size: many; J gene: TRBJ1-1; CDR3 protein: CASSQASNTEAFF; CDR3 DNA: TGTGCCAGCAGCCAGGCGTCGAACACTGAAGCTTTCTTT
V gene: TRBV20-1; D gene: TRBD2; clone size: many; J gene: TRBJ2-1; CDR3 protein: CSVTRLAGVQFF; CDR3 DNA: TGCAGTGTCACGAGACTAGCGGGAGTACAGTTCTTC
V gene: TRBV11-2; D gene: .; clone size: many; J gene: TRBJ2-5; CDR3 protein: CASSSLGGARETQYF; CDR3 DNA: TGTGCCAGCAGCTCGTTAGGCGGGGCGAGGGAGACCCAGTACTTC
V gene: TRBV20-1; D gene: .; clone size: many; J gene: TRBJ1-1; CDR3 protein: CSARPLNTEAFF; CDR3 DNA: TGCAGTGCTAGACCGTTGAACACTGAAGCTTTCTTT
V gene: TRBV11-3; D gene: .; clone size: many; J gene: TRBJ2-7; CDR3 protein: CASSLDRASYEQYF; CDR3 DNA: TGTGCCAGCAGCTTAGACAGGGCCTCCTACGAGCAGTACTTC
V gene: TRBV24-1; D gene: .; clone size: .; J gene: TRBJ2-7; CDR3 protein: CATSDRGATGNYEQYF; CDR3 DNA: TGTGCCACCAGTGATCGGGGGGCCACAGGGAACTACGAGCAGTACTTC
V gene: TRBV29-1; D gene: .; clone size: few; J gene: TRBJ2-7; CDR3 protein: CSASRGVGYEQYF; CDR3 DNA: TGCAGCGCTTCACGGGGAGTTGGGTACGAGCAGTACTTC
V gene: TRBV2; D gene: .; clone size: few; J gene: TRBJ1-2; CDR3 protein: CASIKDSYGYTF; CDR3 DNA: TGTGCCAGCATAAAGGACAGCTATGGCTACACCTTC
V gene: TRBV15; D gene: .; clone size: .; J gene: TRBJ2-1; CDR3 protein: CATSPVKGEQFF; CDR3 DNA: TGTGCCACCAGCCCCGTTAAGGGTGAGCAGTTCTTC
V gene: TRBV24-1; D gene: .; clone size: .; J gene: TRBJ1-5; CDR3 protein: CATAGGGTWDQPQHF; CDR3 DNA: TGTGCCACCGCGGGGGGAGGAACCTGGGATCAGCCCCAGCATTTT
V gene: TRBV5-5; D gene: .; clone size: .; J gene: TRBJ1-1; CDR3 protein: CASGWSDTNTEAFF; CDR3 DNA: TGTGCCAGCGGCTGGAGTGATACGAACACTGAAGCTTTCTTT
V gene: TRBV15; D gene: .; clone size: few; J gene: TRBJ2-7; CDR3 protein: CATSSRRETGTYEQYF; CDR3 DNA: TGTGCCACCAGCAGCCGCAGAGAAACAGGGACCTACGAGCAGTACTTC
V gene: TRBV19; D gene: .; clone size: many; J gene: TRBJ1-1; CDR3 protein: CASSIGQRNTEAFF; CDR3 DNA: TGTGCCAGTAGTATAGGACAGAGGAACACTGAAGCTTTCTTT
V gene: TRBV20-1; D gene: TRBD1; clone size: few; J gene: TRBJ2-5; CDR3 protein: CSAAARTGSETQYF; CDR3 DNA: TGCAGTGCTGCCGCTCGGACAGGGAGCGAGACCCAGTACTTC
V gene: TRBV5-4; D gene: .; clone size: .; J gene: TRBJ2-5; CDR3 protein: CASSLTRQETQYF; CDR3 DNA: TGTGCCAGCAGCTTGACAAGGCAAGAGACCCAGTACTTC
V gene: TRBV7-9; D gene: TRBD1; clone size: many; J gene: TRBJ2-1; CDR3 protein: CASSPGGGENEQFF; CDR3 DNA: TGTGCCAGCAGCCCAGGGGGCGGCGAAAATGAGCAGTTCTTC
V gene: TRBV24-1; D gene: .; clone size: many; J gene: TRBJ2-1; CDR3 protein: CATRGLRDEQFF; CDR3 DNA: TGTGCCACCAGGGGACTTAGGGATGAGCAGTTCTTC
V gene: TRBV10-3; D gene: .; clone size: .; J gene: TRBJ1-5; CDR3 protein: CAISSGTPNQPQHF; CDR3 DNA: TGTGCCATCAGCAGCGGGACACCCAATCAGCCCCAGCATTTT
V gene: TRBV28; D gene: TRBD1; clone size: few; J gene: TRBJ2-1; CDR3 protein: CASSSEDRVHYNEQFF; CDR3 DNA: TGTGCCAGCAGTTCTGAGGACAGGGTTCACTACAATGAGCAGTTCTTC
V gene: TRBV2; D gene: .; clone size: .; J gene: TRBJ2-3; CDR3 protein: CASSERRATDTQYF; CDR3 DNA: TGTGCCAGCAGTGAAAGGCGTGCGACAGATACGCAGTATTTT
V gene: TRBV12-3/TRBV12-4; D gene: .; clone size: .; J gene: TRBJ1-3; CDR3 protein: CASSGEHSGNTIYF; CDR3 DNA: TGTGCCAGCAGTGGGGAGCACTCTGGAAACACCATATATTTT
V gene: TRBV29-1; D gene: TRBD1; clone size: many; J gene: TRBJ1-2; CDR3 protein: CSAAGTGGAGGNYGYTF; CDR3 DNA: TGCAGCGCCGCCGGGACAGGGGGCGCGGGAGGTAACTATGGCTACACCTTC
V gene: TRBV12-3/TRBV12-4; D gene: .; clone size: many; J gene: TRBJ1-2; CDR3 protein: CASSFNQLHGYTF; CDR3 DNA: TGTGCCAGCAGTTTTAATCAGCTCCATGGCTACACCTTC
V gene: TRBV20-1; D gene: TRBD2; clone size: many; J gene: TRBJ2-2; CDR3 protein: CSAFLPGLAANTGELFF; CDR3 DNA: TGCAGTGCTTTCCTTCCGGGACTAGCGGCTAACACCGGGGAGCTGTTTTTT
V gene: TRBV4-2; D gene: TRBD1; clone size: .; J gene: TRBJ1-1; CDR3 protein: CASSHLDRENTEAFF; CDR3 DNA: TGTGCCAGCAGCCACCTCGACAGGGAGAACACTGAAGCTTTCTTT
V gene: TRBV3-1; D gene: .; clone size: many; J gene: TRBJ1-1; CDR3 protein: CASSQVREKRAFF; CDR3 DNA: TGTGCCAGCAGCCAAGTAAGGGAGAAGCGAGCTTTCTTT
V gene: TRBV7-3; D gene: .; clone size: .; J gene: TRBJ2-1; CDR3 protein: CASSYGTANEQFF; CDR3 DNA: TGTGCCAGCAGCTACGGGACTGCTAATGAGCAGTTCTTC
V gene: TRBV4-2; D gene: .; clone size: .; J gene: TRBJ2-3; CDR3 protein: CASSQVVGGTRTDTRYF; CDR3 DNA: TGTGCCAGCAGCCAAGTAGTTGGGGGCACACGCACAGATACGCGGTATTTT
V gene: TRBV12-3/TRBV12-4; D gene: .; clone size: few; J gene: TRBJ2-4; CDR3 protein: CASSLAGDPTALQYF; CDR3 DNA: TGTGCCAGCAGTTTAGCGGGGGACCCCACGGCTCTTCAGTACTTC